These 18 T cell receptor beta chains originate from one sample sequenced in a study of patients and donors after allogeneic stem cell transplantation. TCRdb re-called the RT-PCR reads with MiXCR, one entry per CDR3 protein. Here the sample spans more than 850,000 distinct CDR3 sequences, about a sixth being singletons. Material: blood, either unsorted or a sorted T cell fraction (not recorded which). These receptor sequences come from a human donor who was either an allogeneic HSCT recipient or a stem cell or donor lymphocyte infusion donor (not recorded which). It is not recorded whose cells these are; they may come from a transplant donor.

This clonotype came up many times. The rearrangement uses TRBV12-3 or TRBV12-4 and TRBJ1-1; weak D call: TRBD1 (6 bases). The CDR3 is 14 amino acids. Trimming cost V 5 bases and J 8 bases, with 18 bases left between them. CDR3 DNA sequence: TGTGCCAGCAGTCTCAGGGGTCGGTGGGACGAAGCTTTCTTT. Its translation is CASSLRGRWDEAFF.

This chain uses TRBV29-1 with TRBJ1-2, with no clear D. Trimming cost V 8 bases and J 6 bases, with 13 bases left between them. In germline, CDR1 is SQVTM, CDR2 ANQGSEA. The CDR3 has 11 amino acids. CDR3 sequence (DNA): TGCAGCATCATGTCAAGAGATGGCTACACCTTC. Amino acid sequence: CSIMSRDGYTF. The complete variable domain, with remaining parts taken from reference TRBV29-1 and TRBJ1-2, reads SAVISQKPSRDICQRGTSLTIQCQVDSQVTMMFWYRQQPGQSLTLIATANQGSEATYESGFVIDKFPISRPNLTFSTLTVSNMSPEDSSIYLCSIMSRDGYTFGSGTRLTVV.

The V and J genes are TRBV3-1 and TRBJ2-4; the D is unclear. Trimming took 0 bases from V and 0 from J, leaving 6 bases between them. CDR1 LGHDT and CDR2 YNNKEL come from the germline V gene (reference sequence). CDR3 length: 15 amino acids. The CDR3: CASSQESLAKNIQYF. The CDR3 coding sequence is TGTGCCAGCAGCCAAGAATCGTTAGCCAAAAACATTCAGTACTTC.

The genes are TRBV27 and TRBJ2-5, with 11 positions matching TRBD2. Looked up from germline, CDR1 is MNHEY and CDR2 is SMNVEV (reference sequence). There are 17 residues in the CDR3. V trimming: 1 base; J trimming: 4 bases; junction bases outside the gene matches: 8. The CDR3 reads CASSLYPSGGLGETQYF. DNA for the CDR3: TGTGCCAGCAGTTTATATCCTAGCGGGGGGTTGGGAGAGACCCAGTACTTC.

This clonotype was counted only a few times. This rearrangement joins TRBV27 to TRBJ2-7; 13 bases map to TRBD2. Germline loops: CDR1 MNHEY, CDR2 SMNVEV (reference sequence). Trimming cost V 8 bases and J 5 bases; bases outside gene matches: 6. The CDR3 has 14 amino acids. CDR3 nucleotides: TGTGCCAGCCGGACTAGCGGGAGACCCCACGAGCAGTACTTC. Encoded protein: CASRTSGRPHEQYF.

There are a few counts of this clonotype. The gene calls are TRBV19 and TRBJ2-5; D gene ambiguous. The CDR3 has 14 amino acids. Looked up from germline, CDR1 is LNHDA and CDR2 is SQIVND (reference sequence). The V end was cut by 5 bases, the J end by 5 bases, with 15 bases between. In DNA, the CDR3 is TGTGCCAGTAGTCCTCAGGACCCAGATGAGACCCAGTACTTC. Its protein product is CASSPQDPDETQYF.

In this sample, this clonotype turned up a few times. The CDR3 here is CASRQQEISEFF. CDR3 nucleotide sequence: TGTGCCAGCAGGCAGCAAGAAATAAGCGAGTTCTTC. This chain links TRBV5-6 with TRBJ2-1; no firm D call. The germline V and J ends were trimmed by 5 bases and 14 bases, with 17 bases remaining between them. The germline V gene encodes CDR1 SGHDT and CDR2 YYEEEE. The CDR3 is 12 residues long. Full variable domain (rest looked up from reference TRBV5-6 and TRBJ2-1): DAGVTQSPTHLIKTRGQQVTLRCSPKSGHDTVSWYQQALGQGPQFIFQYYEEEERQRGNFPDRFSGHQFPNYSSELNVNALLLGDSALYLCASRQQEISEFFGPGTRLTVL.

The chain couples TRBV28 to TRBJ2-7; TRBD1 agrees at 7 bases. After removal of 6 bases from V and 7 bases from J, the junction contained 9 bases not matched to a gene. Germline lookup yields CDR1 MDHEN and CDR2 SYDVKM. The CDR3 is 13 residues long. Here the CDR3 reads CASSSDRDGEQYF. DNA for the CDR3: TGTGCCAGCAGCTCCGACAGGGATGGGGAGCAGTACTTC.

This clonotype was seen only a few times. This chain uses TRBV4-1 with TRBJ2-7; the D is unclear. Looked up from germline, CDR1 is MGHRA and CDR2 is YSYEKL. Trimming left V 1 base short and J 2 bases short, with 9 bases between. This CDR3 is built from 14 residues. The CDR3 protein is CASSQAWQTYEQYF. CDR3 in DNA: TGCGCCAGCAGCCAAGCATGGCAGACCTACGAGCAGTACTTC.

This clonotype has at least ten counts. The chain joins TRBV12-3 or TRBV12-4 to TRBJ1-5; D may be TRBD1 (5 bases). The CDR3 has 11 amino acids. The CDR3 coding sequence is TGTGGTGGGGGGAGCAATCAGCCCCAGCATTTT. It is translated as CGGGSNQPQHF.

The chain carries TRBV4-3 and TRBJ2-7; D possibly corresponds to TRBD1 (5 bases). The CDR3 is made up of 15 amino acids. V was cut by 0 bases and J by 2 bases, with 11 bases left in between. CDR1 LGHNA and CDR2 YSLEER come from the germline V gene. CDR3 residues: CASSQEQEPTYEQYF. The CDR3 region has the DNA TGCGCCAGCAGCCAAGAACAGGAACCGACCTACGAGCAGTACTTC.

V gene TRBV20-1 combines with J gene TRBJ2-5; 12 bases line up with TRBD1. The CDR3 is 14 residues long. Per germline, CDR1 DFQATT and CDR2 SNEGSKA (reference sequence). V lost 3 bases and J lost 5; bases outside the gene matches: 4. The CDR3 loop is CSARGTGGMETQYF. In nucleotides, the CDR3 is TGCAGTGCTAGGGGGACAGGGGGCATGGAGACCCAGTACTTC.

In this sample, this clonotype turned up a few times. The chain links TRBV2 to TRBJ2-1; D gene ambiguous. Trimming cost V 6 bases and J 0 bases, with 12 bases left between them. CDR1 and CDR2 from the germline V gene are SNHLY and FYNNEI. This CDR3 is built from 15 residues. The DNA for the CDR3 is TGTGCCAGCAGGTTGGACGTGGCCTCCTACAATGAGCAGTTCTTC. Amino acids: CASRLDVASYNEQFF.

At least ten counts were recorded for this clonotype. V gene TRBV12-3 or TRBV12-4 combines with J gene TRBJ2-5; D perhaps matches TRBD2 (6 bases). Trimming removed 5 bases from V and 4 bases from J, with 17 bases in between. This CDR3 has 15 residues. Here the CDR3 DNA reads TGTGCCAGCAGTCCCTCCCGGAGGGGCGTAGAGACCCAGTACTTC. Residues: CASSPSRRGVETQYF.

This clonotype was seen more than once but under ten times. CDR3 in DNA: TGTGCCAGCAGTTATCAGGACAGTGGAAACACCATATATTTT. It translates to CASSYQDSGNTIYF. V is TRBV6-5 and J is TRBJ1-3; weak D call: TRBD1 (6 bases). V shed 3 bases and J shed 3 bases, with 9 bases lying between them. The CDR3 runs 14 residues. Germline CDR1 MNHEY, CDR2 SVGAGI.

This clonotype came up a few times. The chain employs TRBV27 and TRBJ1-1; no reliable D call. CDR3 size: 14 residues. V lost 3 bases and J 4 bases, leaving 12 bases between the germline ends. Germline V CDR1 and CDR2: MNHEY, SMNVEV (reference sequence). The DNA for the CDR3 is TGTGCCAGCAGTTTCTCCTCTCCGATCACTGAAGCTTTCTTT. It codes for CASSFSSPITEAFF.

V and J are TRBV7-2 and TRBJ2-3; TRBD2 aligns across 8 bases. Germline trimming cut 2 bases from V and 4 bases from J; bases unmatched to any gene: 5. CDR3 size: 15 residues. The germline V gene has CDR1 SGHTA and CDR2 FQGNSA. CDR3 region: CASSLIGGAPDTQYF. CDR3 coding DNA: TGTGCCAGCAGCTTAATCGGGGGGGCCCCAGATACGCAGTATTTT.

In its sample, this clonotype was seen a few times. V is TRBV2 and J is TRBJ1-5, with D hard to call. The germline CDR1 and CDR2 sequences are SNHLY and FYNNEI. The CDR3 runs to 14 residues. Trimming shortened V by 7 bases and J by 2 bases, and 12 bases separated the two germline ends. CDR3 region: CASTGGKGNQPQHF. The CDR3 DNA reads TGTGCCAGCACCGGAGGGAAGGGCAATCAGCCCCAGCATTTT.